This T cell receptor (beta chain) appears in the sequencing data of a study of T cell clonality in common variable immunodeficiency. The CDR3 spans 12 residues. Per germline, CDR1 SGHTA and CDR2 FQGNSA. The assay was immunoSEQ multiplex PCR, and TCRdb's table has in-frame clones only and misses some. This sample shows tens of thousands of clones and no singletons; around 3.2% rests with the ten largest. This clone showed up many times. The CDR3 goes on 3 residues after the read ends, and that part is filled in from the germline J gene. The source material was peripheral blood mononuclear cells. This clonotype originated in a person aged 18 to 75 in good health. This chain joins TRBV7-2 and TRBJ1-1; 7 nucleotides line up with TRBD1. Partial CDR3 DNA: TGTGCCAGCAGCCCCCCCGACAGGGCG. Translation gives CASSPPDRA. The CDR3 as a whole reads CASSPPDRAAFF.